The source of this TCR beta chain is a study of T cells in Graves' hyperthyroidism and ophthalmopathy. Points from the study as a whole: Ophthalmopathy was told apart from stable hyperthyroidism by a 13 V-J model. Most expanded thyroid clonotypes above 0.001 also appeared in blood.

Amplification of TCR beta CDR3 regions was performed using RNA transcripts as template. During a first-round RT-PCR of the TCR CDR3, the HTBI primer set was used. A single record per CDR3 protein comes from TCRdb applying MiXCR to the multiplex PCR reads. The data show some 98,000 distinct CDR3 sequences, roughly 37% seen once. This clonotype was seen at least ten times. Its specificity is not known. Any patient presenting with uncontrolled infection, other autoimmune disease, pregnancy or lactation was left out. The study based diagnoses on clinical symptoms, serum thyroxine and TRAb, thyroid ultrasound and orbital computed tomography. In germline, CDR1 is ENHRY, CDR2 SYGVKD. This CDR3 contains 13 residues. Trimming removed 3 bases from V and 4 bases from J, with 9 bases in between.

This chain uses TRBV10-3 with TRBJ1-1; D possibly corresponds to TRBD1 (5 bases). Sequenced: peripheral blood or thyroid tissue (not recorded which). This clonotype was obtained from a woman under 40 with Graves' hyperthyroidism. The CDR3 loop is CAISDRVGTEAFF. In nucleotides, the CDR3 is TGTGCCATCAGTGACAGGGTGGGCACTGAAGCTTTCTTT.